This TCR beta chain was identified during a study of T-cell memory formation after mild COVID-19 (dated by TCRdb to the early 2020s). Study-level background: TCR sequence clusters from the two donors were largely donor specific. Longitudinal TCRalpha and TCRbeta repertoire sequencing tracked T-cell clones expanding and contracting after mild COVID-19 in two donors. The cohort comprised two young, previously healthy adult volunteers, one female and one male.

Instrument used: Illumina NovaSeq 6000. cDNA libraries for TCRalpha and TCRbeta were prepared by 5'RACE using constant-segment primers, with sample barcodes and unique molecular identifiers added. Trizol reagent was used to extract RNA from every sample. Library amplification was performed in two PCR steps, and a second sample barcode and Illumina TruSeq adapters were introduced in the second step. Libraries were sequenced on an Illumina NovaSeq with 2 x 150 bp paired-end reads. As for how the authors treated the data: With migec v1.2.7, reads were demultiplexed and then collapsed into UMI-guided consensus sequences. Using mixcr v2.1.11, UMI consensuses were aligned to TRA and TRB V and J templates and then assembled into clonotypes. A clonotype was counted as expanded or contracted only when both edgeR and NoisET called the clonotype significant, with the noise models trained on biological replicates. For edgeR calls, the cutoffs were a false discovery rate-adjusted p below 0.01 and a log2 fold-change threshold of 1. As an exploratory analysis of dynamics, max-normalized trajectories of the 1000 most abundant clonotypes were examined with PCA combined with hierarchical clustering. Separately sequenced CD4+ and CD8+ repertoires were used to assign the CD4 or CD8 phenotype of responding clones. TCRdb redid the processing of the public reads, applying fastp at Q25 and MiXCR, and retained in-frame beta chains. Every CDR3 protein is listed once, alongside the most common genes and DNA of its rows. These V and J calls derive from TCRdb rather than the authors' analysis. The sample table records more than 80,000 distinct CDR3 sequences; 12% of these occur just once. Of the sample, around 25% is held by the ten largest clones.

Here is what the overall study found, with its caveats: From day 15 to 85, contracting clones showed balanced CD4/CD8 phenotypes, whereas a second wave of clones that expanded from day 15 to 37 leaned towards CD4+. Contracting CD4+ clones turned up mainly in the CM and EM memory subsets, whereas EMRA was where CD8+ clones were enriched. Some responding clones were detected in pre-infection memory, which suggested that pre-existing cross-reactive memory T cells had joined the SARS-CoV-2 response. SARS-CoV-2 specificity was not confirmed for the second-wave clones peaking on day 37. The study covered only two mild cases, and larger cohorts including severe cases with pre-infection samples were considered necessary.

Ficoll-Paque density gradient centrifugation was the method used to isolate PBMCs. As concerns this clonotype: Its antigen specificity is not known. It has no much larger one-base neighbor in the sample; base qualities were not kept.

The CDR1 and CDR2 encoded by the germline V gene are SGHVS and FNYEAQ. Deletion took 3 bases off V and 6 bases off J, with a span of 9 bases between the germline ends. From its cysteine to its phenylalanine, the CDR3 spans 13 amino acids. Just the 39-base CDR3 DNA is kept, in frame starting at base 1. The receptor comes from an adult woman who had mild COVID-19 (a few samples of this study predate the infection). The sample titles of this study are shuffled in the database, so cell type and time point are left out; the donor was told from shared clones. Recombination joined TRBV7-6 with TRBJ2-1; matching of 5 bases hints at TRBD1 as the D gene. Sequencing used PBMCs or a T cell subset sorted from them (not recorded which). The CDR3 is CASSFSQGNEQFF. The base sequence is TGTGCCAGCAGCTTTTCCCAGGGCAATGAGCAGTTCTTC.